This T cell receptor (beta chain) was identified in a study of T-cell memory formation after mild COVID-19. Across the whole study: Clusters were largely donor specific.

Study-wide results and caveats: Pre-infection memory held some responding clones, suggesting pre-existing cross-reactive T cells responded. CD8+ contracting clones occupied EMRA, while CD4+ ones occupied mainly CM and EM.

The V gene lost 5 bases and the J gene lost 5 bases, with 16 bases spanning the gap. CDR3 length: 14 residues. CDR1 is SGHRS and CDR2 is YFSETQ in the germline V gene. 5'RACE with constant-segment primers built TCRalpha and TCRbeta cDNA libraries with UMIs. TCRdb redid the calling of the 5' RACE reads with MiXCR, one entry per CDR3 protein. The profile covers about 150,000 distinct CDR3 sequences, with 25% to 40% appearing a single time and 12% taken by the ten largest. A remark on this clonotype: Its antigen is not known.

The V call is TRBV5-1, the J call TRBJ1-1; D call uncertain. Sequencing input: PBMCs or a T cell subset sorted from them (not recorded which). This receptor was identified in an adult woman who had mild COVID-19 (a few samples of this study predate the infection). Cell type and time point are not known. Written as DNA, the CDR3 is TGCGCCAGCAGTGCTGGACTGCGGGGAACTGAAGCTTTCTTT. Encoded protein: CASSAGLRGTEAFF.